Listed here is a single T cell receptor beta chain. Its antigen remains unknown. These data belong to a study of CD8 T cells in ankylosing spondylitis. Broader study findings: The authors reported significant enrichment of disease-linked clones in matched ankylosing spondylitis synovial fluid. Seven or eight highly homologous variants formed a TCR beta motif that appeared characteristic of ankylosing spondylitis blood.

This CDR3 has 16 amino acids. Deletions cut 1 base from V and 4 bases from J, with 13 bases between. Germline V CDR1 and CDR2: SEHNR, FQNEAQ (reference sequence). TCRdb re-called the 5' RACE reads through MiXCR, storing one row per CDR3 protein. The table lists approximately 350,000 distinct CDR3 sequences, 20% of them singletons. This receptor was identified in a male donor with ankylosing spondylitis or in good health (not recorded which). The sequencing sample was made of blood, either unsorted or a sorted T cell fraction (not recorded which). V and J are TRBV7-9 and TRBJ2-2; weak D call: TRBD1 (6 bases). CDR3 loop: CASSLVRDTLTGELFF. CDR3 DNA sequence: TGTGCCAGCAGCTTAGTACGGGACACCCTCACCGGGGAGCTGTTTTTT.